This T cell receptor (beta chain) appears in the sequencing data of a study of T cells after yellow fever vaccination. Germline V gene sequence: CDR1 MGHDK, CDR2 SYGVNS. The V and J ends lost 9 bases and 2 bases respectively, with 31 bases between them. CDR3 length equals 19 residues. A process of 5'RACE template switching, which added a universal primer site and UMIs, was used to make TCR cDNA. TCRdb reprocessed the 5' RACE reads via MiXCR and lists one record per CDR3 protein. This table holds around 120,000 distinct CDR3 sequences, about 7.8% found once. Notes on this clonotype: What it recognizes is unknown.

Broader study findings: A faster peak, day 5 versus 15, was reached by the weaker secondary response.

This sequence was found in a man aged 18 to 35 who received the YFV17D yellow fever vaccine. The chain carries TRBV25-1 and TRBJ2-5; tentatively, D is TRBD1 (5 bases). Sequenced here: CD4+ T cells sorted from PBMCs, sampled more than 40 days after the first yellow fever vaccination. CDR3 in DNA: TGTGCCAGTCCTTCCGGGCTCCTAAAGGGGCATCCGTTGCAAGAGACCCAGTACTTC. Its translation is CASPSGLLKGHPLQETQYF.